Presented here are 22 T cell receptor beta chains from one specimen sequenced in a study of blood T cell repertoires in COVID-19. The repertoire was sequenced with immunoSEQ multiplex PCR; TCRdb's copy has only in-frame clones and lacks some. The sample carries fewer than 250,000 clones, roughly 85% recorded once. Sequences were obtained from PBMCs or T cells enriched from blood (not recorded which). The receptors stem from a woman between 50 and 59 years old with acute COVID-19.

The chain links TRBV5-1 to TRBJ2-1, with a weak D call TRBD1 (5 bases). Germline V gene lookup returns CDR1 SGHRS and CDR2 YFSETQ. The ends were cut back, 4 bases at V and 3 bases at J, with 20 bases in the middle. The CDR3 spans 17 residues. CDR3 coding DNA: TGCGCCAGCAGCACTAATTTACGTCCAGGGTACTACAATGAGCAGTTCTTC. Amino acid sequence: CASSTNLRPGYYNEQFF.

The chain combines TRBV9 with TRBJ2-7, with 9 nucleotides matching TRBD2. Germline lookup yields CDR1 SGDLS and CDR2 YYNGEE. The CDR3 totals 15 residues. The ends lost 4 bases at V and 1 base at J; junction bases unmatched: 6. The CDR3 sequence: CASSPSGGPSYEQYF. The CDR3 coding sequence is TGTGCCAGCAGCCCGAGCGGGGGGCCTTCCTACGAGCAGTACTTC.

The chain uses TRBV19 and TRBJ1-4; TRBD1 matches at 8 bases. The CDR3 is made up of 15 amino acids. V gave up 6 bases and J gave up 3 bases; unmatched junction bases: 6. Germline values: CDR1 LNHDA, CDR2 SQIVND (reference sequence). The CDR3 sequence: CASSPHRGANEKLFF. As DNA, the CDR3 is TGTGCCAGTAGCCCTCACAGGGGGGCTAATGAAAAACTGTTTTTT.

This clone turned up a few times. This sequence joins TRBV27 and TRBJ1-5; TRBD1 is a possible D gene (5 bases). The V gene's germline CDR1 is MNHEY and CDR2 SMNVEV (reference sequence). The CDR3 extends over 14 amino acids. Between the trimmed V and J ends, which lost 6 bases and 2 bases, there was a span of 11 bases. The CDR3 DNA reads TGTGCCAGCAGGACGACAGATGGCAATCAGCCCCAGCATTTT. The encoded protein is CASRTTDGNQPQHF.

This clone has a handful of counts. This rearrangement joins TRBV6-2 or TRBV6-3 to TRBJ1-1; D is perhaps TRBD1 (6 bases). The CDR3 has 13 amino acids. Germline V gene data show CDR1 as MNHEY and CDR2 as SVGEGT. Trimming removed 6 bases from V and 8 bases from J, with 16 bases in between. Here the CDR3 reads CASSEAVTGEAFF. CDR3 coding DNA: TGTGCCAGCAGCGAAGCCGTAACAGGGGAAGCTTTCTTT.

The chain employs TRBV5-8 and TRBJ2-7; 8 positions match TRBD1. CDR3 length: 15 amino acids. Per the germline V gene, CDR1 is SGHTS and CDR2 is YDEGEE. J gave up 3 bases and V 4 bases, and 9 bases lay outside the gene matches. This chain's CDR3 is CASSDDRGPYYEQYF. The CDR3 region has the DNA TGTGCCAGCAGCGACGACAGGGGTCCTTACTACGAGCAGTACTTC.

For the CDR3, the DNA is TGCGCCAGCAGCTTGGACGGCAGGGGGTGGGATGGCTACACCTTC. Encoded protein: CASSLDGRGWDGYTF. The chain uses TRBV5-1 and TRBJ1-2; 7 nucleotides align to TRBD1. The ends lost 0 bases at V and 6 bases at J; junction bases unmatched: 8. Germline CDR1 and CDR2: SGHRS and YFSETQ. CDR3 size: 15 residues.

CDR3 nucleotides: TGTGCCAGCAGTTTAAATGGAGACGTTGAAGCTTTCTTT. It translates to CASSLNGDVEAFF. The V gene is TRBV27, the J gene TRBJ1-1; no clear D. V lost 2 bases and J lost 7, with 11 bases in between. The germline V gene encodes CDR1 MNHEY and CDR2 SMNVEV (reference sequence). The CDR3 runs to 13 residues.

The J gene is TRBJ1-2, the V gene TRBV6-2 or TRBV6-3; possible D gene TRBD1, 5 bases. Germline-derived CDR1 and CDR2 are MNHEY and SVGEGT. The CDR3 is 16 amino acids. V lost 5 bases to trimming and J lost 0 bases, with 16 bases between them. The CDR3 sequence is CASSTPQTGANYGYTF. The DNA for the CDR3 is TGTGCCAGCAGTACCCCCCAGACGGGGGCTAACTATGGCTACACCTTC.

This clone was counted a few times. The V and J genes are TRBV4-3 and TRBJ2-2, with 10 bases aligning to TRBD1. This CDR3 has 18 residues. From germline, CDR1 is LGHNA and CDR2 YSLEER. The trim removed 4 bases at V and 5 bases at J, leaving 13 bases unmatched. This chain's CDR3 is CASSLHSRQGAGTGELFF. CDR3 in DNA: TGCGCCAGCAGCCTACACTCCCGACAGGGGGCCGGGACCGGGGAGCTGTTTTTT.

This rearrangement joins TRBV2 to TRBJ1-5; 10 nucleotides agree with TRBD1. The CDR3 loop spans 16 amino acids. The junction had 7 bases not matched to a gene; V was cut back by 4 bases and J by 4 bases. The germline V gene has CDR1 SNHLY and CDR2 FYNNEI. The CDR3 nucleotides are TGTGCCAGCAGTGTGGACAGGGGGGGAAAAAATCAGCCCCAGCATTTT. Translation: CASSVDRGGKNQPQHF.

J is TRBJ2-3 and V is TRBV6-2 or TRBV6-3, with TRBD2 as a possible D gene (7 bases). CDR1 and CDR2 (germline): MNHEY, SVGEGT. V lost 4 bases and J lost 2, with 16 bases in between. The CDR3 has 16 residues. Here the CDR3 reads CASSFKAGALTDTQYF. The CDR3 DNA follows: TGTGCCAGCAGTTTTAAGGCGGGGGCCCTCACAGATACGCAGTATTTT.

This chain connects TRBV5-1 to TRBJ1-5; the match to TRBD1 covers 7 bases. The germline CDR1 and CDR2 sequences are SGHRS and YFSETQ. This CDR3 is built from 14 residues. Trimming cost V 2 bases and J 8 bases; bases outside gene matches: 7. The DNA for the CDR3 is TGCGCCAGCAGCTTCCAGGGGGGCAACGAGCCCCAGCATTTT. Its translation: CASSFQGGNEPQHF. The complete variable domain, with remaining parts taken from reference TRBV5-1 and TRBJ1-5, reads KAGVTQTPRYLIKTRGQQVTLSCSPISGHRSVSWYQQTPGQGLQFLFEYFSETQRNKGNFPGRFSGRQFSNSRSEMNVSTLELGDSALYLCASSFQGGNEPQHFGDGTRLSIL.

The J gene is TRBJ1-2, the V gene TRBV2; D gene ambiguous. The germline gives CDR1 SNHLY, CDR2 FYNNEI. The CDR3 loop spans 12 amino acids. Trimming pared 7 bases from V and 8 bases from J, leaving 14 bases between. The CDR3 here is CASTTYLSGYTF. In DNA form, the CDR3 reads TGTGCCAGCACGACTTATCTATCGGGCTACACCTTC.

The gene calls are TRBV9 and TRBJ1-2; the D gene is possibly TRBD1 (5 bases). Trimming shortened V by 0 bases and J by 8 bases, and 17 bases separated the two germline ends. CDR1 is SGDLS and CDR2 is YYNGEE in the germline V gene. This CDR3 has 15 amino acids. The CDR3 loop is CASSVGQGGSWGYTF. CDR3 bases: TGTGCCAGCAGCGTAGGGCAGGGAGGGTCGTGGGGCTACACCTTC.

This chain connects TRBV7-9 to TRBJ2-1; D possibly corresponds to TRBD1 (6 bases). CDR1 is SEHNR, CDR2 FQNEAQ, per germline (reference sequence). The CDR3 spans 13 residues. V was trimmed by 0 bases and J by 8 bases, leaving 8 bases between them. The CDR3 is CASSLAQGYEQFF. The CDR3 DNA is TGTGCCAGCAGCTTAGCCCAGGGGTATGAGCAGTTCTTC.

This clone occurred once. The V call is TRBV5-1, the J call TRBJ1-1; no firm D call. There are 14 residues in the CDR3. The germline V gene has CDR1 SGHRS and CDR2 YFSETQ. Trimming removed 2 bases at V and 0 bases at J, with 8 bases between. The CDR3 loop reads CASSFSLLNTEAFF. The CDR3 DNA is TGCGCCAGCAGCTTTTCACTTTTGAACACTGAAGCTTTCTTT.

CDR3 bases: TGCGCCAGCAGCGTAGGAGCGTCGGTTTACGAGCAGTACTTC. This encodes CASSVGASVYEQYF. The chain links TRBV5-1 to TRBJ2-7; D gene ambiguous. Germline values: CDR1 SGHRS, CDR2 YFSETQ. Trimming removed 4 bases from V and 4 bases from J, with 15 bases in between. There are 14 residues in the CDR3.

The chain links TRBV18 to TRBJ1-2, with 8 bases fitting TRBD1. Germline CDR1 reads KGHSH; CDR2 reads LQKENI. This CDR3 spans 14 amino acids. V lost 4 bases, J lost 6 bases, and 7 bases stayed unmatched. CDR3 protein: CASSLPTGVNGYTF. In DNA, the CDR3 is TGTGCCAGCTCACTTCCGACAGGGGTAAATGGCTACACCTTC.

The CDR3 region is CASSDSPGGGYTF. The CDR3 region has the DNA TGTGCCAGCAGTGACAGTCCAGGGGGTGGCTACACCTTC. The genes are TRBV7-9 and TRBJ1-2, with 7 bases lining up with TRBD1. Trimming took 6 bases from V and 7 from J; bases not matched to a gene: 8. Germline CDR1 and CDR2: SEHNR and FQNEAQ (reference sequence). CDR3 length: 13 residues.

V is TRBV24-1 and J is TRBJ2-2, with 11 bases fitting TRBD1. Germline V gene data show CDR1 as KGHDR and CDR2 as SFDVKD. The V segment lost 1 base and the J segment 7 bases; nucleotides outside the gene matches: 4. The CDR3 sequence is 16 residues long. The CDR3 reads CATSDFGQGANGELFF. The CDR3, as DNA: TGTGCCACCAGTGATTTTGGACAGGGGGCTAACGGGGAGCTGTTTTTT.

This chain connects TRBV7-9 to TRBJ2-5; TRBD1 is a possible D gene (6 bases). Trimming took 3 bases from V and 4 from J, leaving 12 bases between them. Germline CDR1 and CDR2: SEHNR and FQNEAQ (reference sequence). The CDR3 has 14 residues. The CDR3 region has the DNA TGTGCCAGCAGCTTCAGGGGACCGGGAGAGACCCAGTACTTC. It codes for CASSFRGPGETQYF.